A selection of T cell receptor beta chains follows, all from one sample in a study of CD8+ T cells in alopecia areata. TCRdb keeps only in-frame clones here, not all; method: immunoSEQ multiplex PCR. The sample has 160,000 or so clones; about three fifths are singletons. Source: CD4+ T cells sorted from blood, taken at week 4, from a patient treated with tofacitinib. The receptors stem from a human donor with alopecia areata. Each CDR3 is given with its conserved first and last residue. The order of the fields is V gene, J gene, CDR3 protein.

>TRBV5-1|TRBJ1-2
CASSQRQGSGYTF
>TRBV14|TRBJ1-5
CASSQGNNQPQHF
>TRBV6-5|TRBJ1-1
CASSQTQNTEAFF
>TRBV30|TRBJ1-5
CAWSVFQGSQSGNQPQHF
>TRBV27|TRBJ1-6
CASSSTKTGFGSPLHF
>TRBV29-1|TRBJ2-7
CSVEIGGQGQQYF
>TRBV27|TRBJ1-6
CASSFINSPLHF
>TRBV29-1|TRBJ1-5
CSVMEQANQPQHF
>TRBV29-1|TRBJ2-5
CSRDRGQETQYF
>TRBV7-9|TRBJ2-5
CASNYIGTVQETQYF
>TRBV27|TRBJ2-5
CASSLSASPSYQETQYF
>TRBV29-1|TRBJ2-7
CSVESNSPYEQYF
>TRBV18|TRBJ2-5
CASSPRTSLQETQYF
>TRBV5-1|TRBJ1-2
CASSFDRDLITF
>TRBV18|NA
CASSRSGTSLSPSYEQYF
>TRBV25-1|TRBJ2-5
CASSEYPGQGDSETQYF
>TRBV10-2|TRBJ2-7
CASSKDSGGGEQYF
>TRBV30|TRBJ2-6
CASPGTTGANVLTF
>TRBV30|TRBJ1-1
CAWSVSNKESF
>TRBV30|TRBJ2-2
CAWTVLVRGTGELFF
>TRBV9|TRBJ2-2
CASSARTANTGELFF
>TRBV9|TRBJ1-4
CASSPLGTTNEKLFF
>TRBV29-1|TRBJ1-5
CSVGSGAPNQPQHF
>TRBV30|TRBJ2-5
CAWSRETQYF
>TRBV29-1|TRBJ1-1
CSVDQGAGAFF
>TRBV7-2|TRBJ1-5
CASSSYRDQPQHF
>TRBV30|TRBJ1-6
CAWSVESMQLPNSPLHF
>TRBV5-4|TRBJ2-7
CASRKDSTSYEQYF
>TRBV30|TRBJ2-5
CAWSSGGTQYF
>TRBV11-2|TRBJ2-1
CASSLESSYYNEQFF
>TRBV30|TRBJ2-3
CAWSNSGETTDTQYF
>TRBV18|TRBJ2-6
CASSTGQGSGANVLTF
>TRBV29-1|TRBJ2-7
CSVEWTGRPYEQYF
>TRBV29-1|TRBJ2-1
CSVERGSGNEQFF
>TRBV10-2|TRBJ2-2
CASTLAGAGELFF
>TRBV30|TRBJ1-3
CAWSVLRSSGNTIYF
>TRBV9|TRBJ2-1
CASSVDRIYNEQFF
>TRBV5-5|TRBJ2-1
CASSLAWGLAGDHNEQFF
>TRBV11-2|TRBJ2-7
CASSLVRRPYEQYF
>TRBV5-1|TRBJ2-5
CASSLTVQETQYF
>TRBV18|TRBJ2-7
CASSPPGQGVHEQYF
>TRBV30|TRBJ1-2
CARGSSYGYTF
>TRBV6-5|TRBJ2-7
CASSYSSQGPNYEQYF
>TRBV9|TRBJ2-1
CASSLGQGRSEQFF
>TRBV29-1|TRBJ2-4
CSVEDGVLAVQYF
>TRBV6-6|TRBJ1-3
CASRDRGLFSGNTIYF
>TRBV7-6|TRBJ2-5
CASSLAGVETQYF
>TRBV29-1|TRBJ2-5
CSVRQETQYF